This T cell receptor (beta chain) is from a study of CXCR3-negative and CXCR3-positive naive CD8 T cells. cDNA libraries for TRB were generated by 5' RACE incorporating UMI labels. After re-calling the 5' RACE reads, TCRdb lists one entry per CDR3 protein, DNA absent. Recorded for this sample: tens of thousands of distinct CDR3 sequences. The receptor was isolated from a human donor in good health. Some clones in this sample may be carry-over from other donors' samples. The sequencing input was memory CD8+ T cells from blood.

CDR3 sequence: CASSLDGLETTYEQYF. The chain uses TRBV7-2 and TRBJ2-7. Germline V gene sequence: CDR1 SGHTA, CDR2 FQGNSA. This CDR3 has 16 amino acids.